The next 4 T cell receptor beta chains were all read from a single sample in a study of breast tumors, draining lymph nodes, adjacent tissues. TCRdb ran MiXCR on the multiplex PCR reads and lists one entry per CDR3 protein. The sample carries some 230,000 distinct CDR3 sequences, less than 45% recorded once. Samples came from axillary lymph nodes draining the breast cancer. The sequenced sample was axillary lymph node tissue. These receptors originate from a female donor with breast cancer. Some clones in this sample may be carry-over from other donors' samples.

This clonotype occurred many times. The chain couples TRBV7-9 to TRBJ2-1; 8 bases match TRBD2. Trimming took 4 bases from V and 1 from J; bases not matched to a gene: 9. The CDR3 sequence is 17 residues long. Germline-derived CDR1 and CDR2 are SEHNR and FQNEAQ (reference sequence). CDR3 in amino acids: CASSSTLAEASYNEQFF. CDR3 bases: TGTGCCAGCAGCTCAACACTAGCGGAAGCGTCCTACAATGAGCAGTTCTTC. The whole variable domain, remainder taken from reference TRBV7-9 and TRBJ2-1, is DTGVSQNPRHKITKRGQNVTFRCDPISEHNRLYWYRQTLGQGPEFLTYFQNEAQLEKSRLLSDRFSAERPKGSFSTLEIQRTEQGDSAMYLCASSSTLAEASYNEQFFGPGTRLTVL.

This clonotype was seen ten or more times. V is TRBV20-1 and J is TRBJ2-3; no definite D call. Germline V CDR1 and CDR2: DFQATT, SNEGSKA (reference sequence). The CDR3 covers 13 residues. The V gene lost 3 bases and the J gene lost 1 base, with 8 bases spanning the gap. Here the CDR3 reads CSARFLGTDTQYF. CDR3 coding DNA: TGCAGTGCTAGGTTTCTCGGCACAGATACGCAGTATTTT.

This clonotype was detected ten times or more. J is TRBJ2-1 and V is TRBV20-1, with 7 bases fitting TRBD2. CDR3 length: 15 residues. Trimming at V came to 6 bases and at J to 2 bases, leaving 10 bases not matched to a gene. CDR1 is DFQATT, CDR2 SNEGSKA, per germline (reference sequence). The CDR3 DNA sequence: TGCAGTGCCGAAGGGACTACCAGGACCTACAATGAGCAGTTCTTC. Translated: CSAEGTTRTYNEQFF.

This clonotype came up many times. The V gene is TRBV4-1, the J gene TRBJ2-1; 7 bases line up with TRBD2. V trimming: 0 bases; J trimming: 7 bases; junction bases outside the gene matches: 6. The germline V gene encodes CDR1 MGHRA and CDR2 YSYEKL. CDR3 length: 15 residues. CDR3: CASSQDAGVRNEQFF. DNA for the CDR3: TGCGCCAGCAGCCAAGATGCGGGGGTTCGAAATGAGCAGTTCTTC.